This TCR beta chain was identified in a study of human CD4 T cells and Enterobacteriaceae (dated by TCRdb to about 2020). What the study reported, not specific to this receptor: Compared with specific clonotypes, broadly cross-reactive clonotypes seemed more expanded ex vivo, with 11 of 19 and about two thirds of the roughly 35 falling in the top 5%. The reactivity of ex vivo clonotypes was inferred solely through the matching of nucleotide sequences to CFSE-low cultures from the same donors.

The germline V gene (reference sequence) supplies CDR1 LNHDA and CDR2 SQIVND. The CDR3 goes from the cysteine to the phenylalanine over 13 residues. Solely the CDR3 DNA is kept, with 39 bases framed from the first base. Deep-level sequencing, with a detection sensitivity of one cell in 200,000, was applied to the ex vivo total memory CD4+ samples. Genomic DNA was extracted from cell pellets with the QIAamp DNA Micro Kit, and its quantity and purity were checked by spectrophotometry. TCR Vbeta CDR3 regions were amplified with the immunoSEQ multiplex PCR assay. The amplicons were sequenced on the Illumina HiSeq platform. Each retrieved sequence was 87 nucleotides long and included the CDR3 region. In the authors' own workflow: A clonotype was defined as a unique productive TCR Vbeta nucleotide sequence and was quantified by productive template frequency from ImmunoSEQ Analyzer V3.0. A threshold set at the top 5th percentile of each frequency-ranked repertoire was used to define expanded clonotypes. Repertoire overlap was calculated as Chao-Jaccard using the R package fossil and displayed by nonmetric multidimensional scaling using the R package MASS. In its TCRdb copy, this immuneACCESS table keeps in-frame sequences only and misses some clones. Where compared with another copy, unresolved V genes explain less than half of these, and the others have no known cause. V, J and clone size are those of that table, while D and trimming were read from the DNA. Present in this sample are approximately 26,000 clones, approximately 80% of which were seen just once. The ten largest clones represent roughly 0.96% of the sample.

Comment on this clone: Its binding antigen is unknown. No much larger clone exists at a distance of one base, and base qualities are not known.

Memory CD4+ T cells, defined as all CD4+ cells except CD45RA+CCR7+CD95- naive cells, were FACS-sorted on a FACSAria III to over 98% purity. Blood from healthy donors came from blood donation centers in Switzerland. Total CD4+ T cells and monocytes were enriched by positive selection with CD4 and CD14 magnetic microbeads. Before sorting, CD8+, CD14+, CD16+, CD56+, CD19+ and CD25-bright cells were excluded. In two blood donors, total memory CD4+ T cells were sequenced directly ex vivo to assess in vivo expansion of bacteria-reactive clonotypes. Peripheral blood mononuclear cells were isolated from donor blood using Ficoll-Paque Plus.

The sequenced material came from memory CD4+ T cells from blood. Interpreted using the paper, the cell subset or site label stands for: total memory CD4 T cells sorted directly ex vivo, unstimulated. This receptor chain uses TRBV19 and TRBJ2-3; 14 central nucleotides agree with TRBD2. This sequence originates from a human donor in good health. The sequenced DNA: TGTGCAGCAGGGACTAGCGGGAGTAATACGCAGTATTTT. Its amino acids are CAAGTSGSNTQYF.